This T cell receptor (beta chain) was obtained from a study of cytomegalovirus exposure and HLA in healthy donors. Looking at the study overall: Falling in the Caucasian-associated ancestry cluster were 81% of under 500 genotyped donors.

Germline assignment: CDR1 SNHLY and CDR2 FYNNEI. With V trimmed by 5 bases and J by 1 base, 4 bases remained unmatched. The CDR3 is 17 amino acids. With 60 Vbeta and 13 Jbeta primers, the PCR was carried out. Here immunoSEQ multiplex PCR was the method, and the copy in TCRdb shows in-frame clones only, minus some. The data show fewer than 130,000 clones, around 79% seen once. J is TRBJ2-5 and V is TRBV2; 16 nucleotides match TRBD2. Input material: PBMCs. The clonotype was recovered from a woman between 25 and 40 years old in good health and CMV-seronegative. CDR3 in amino acids: CASSPGLAGGPQETQYF. Here the CDR3 DNA reads TGTGCCAGCAGTCCGGGACTAGCGGGGGGGCCCCAAGAGACCCAGTACTTC.